The T cell receptor beta chain described here comes from a study of early T cells in non-severe SARS-CoV-2 infection. About the research overall: Unsorted whole blood bulk RNA was sequenced, with unpaired chains.

Researchers attached unique molecular identifiers to individual cDNA molecules. TCRdb passed the 5' RACE reads through MiXCR, listing each CDR3 protein once. This sample has about 35,000 distinct CDR3 sequences, with 5.9% found just once. CDR1 is WNHNN, CDR2 SYGVQD, per germline (reference sequence). The CDR3 loop spans 16 amino acids. V shed 3 bases, J shed 3 bases, and the junction held 9 bases outside the gene matches. In regard to this clonotype: The antigen is unknown. Possible read error: a much larger clone is one base away.

Study-level results: A preference for anti-spike CD8 responses marked VDJdb matching, which missed private and CD4 specificities.

Sequences were obtained from whole blood. The chain is built from TRBV10-1 and TRBJ2-3, with 7 bases matching TRBD1. This receptor was identified in an adult who was a healthcare worker with PCR-confirmed SARS-CoV-2 infection or an uninfected control (not recorded which). This chain's CDR3 is CASSDGQEVVTDTQYF. Written as DNA, the CDR3 is TGCGCCAGCAGTGACGGACAGGAAGTGGTGACAGATACGCAGTATTTT.